This T cell receptor beta chain emerged from a study of response to subunit inactivated influenza vaccine. Germline values: CDR1 SGHAT, CDR2 FQNNGV. Trimming shortened V by 3 bases and J by 8 bases, and 14 bases separated the two germline ends. This CDR3 contains 14 residues. Each CDR3 protein is one row after TCRdb ran MiXCR on the RT-PCR reads. The repertoire has 630,000 or so distinct CDR3 sequences, about 15% of them found once; the top ten carry about 9.9%. Remarks on this clonotype: What it binds is unknown.

Study-wide findings and caveats: It was the authors' suggestion that each seasonal influenza vaccination recruits few new T cells.

The sample was PBMCs from blood, taken 12 days after vaccination. The chain links TRBV11-2 to TRBJ2-4; D gene ambiguous. The clonotype was recovered from a man aged 45-60 years who received an inactivated influenza vaccine. In DNA form, the CDR3 reads TGTGCCAGCAGCTTGGATAACCCTAGGGACATTCAGTACTTC. Translated, it gives CASSLDNPRDIQYF.